Listed below are T cell receptor beta chains from one sample, sequenced in a study of T-cell memory formation after mild COVID-19. MiXCR was run by TCRdb on the 5' RACE reads, yielding one entry per CDR3 protein. This table has under 250,000 distinct CDR3 sequences, approximately 10% appearing once. Sequencing was done on a sample of PBMCs or a T cell subset sorted from them (not recorded which). The receptor source for this set is a man between 18 and 29 years old who had mild COVID-19 (a few samples of this study predate the infection). Cell type and time point are not known. The CDR3 runs from the conserved cysteine through the conserved F or W. D genes are given only for firm matches. Not every row has a clone size; where given, it reads once, few, many or a size class.

size	D	V	J	CDR3	DNA
NA	TRBD1	TRBV11-2	TRBJ1-5	CASSPGQGWNQPQHF	TGTGCCAGCAGCCCCGGACAGGGATGGAATCAGCCCCAGCATTTT
NA	NA	TRBV6-5	TRBJ1-2	CASSYEGTYGYTF	TGTGCCAGCAGTTACGAGGGAACCTATGGCTACACCTTC
many	TRBD2	TRBV7-9	TRBJ2-5	CASSSGLEGTQYF	TGTGCCAGCAGCTCGGGACTAGAAGGGACCCAGTACTTC
many	NA	TRBV7-9	TRBJ2-7	CASSSQTYEQYF	TGTGCCAGCAGCAGCCAAACCTACGAGCAGTACTTC
NA	NA	TRBV29-1	TRBJ2-1	CSVEENNEQFF	TGCAGCGTTGAGGAAAACAATGAGCAGTTCTTC
few	NA	TRBV5-1	TRBJ2-5	CASSLDVETQYF	TGCGCCAGCAGCTTGGATGTTGAGACCCAGTACTTC
NA	NA	TRBV30	TRBJ1-5	CAWSLEAGQPQHF	TGTGCCTGGAGCTTGGAGGCAGGGCAGCCCCAGCATTTT
many	NA	TRBV7-9	TRBJ2-3	CASSVGTDTQYF	TGCGCCAGCAGTGTGGGGACAGATACGCAGTATTTT
NA	NA	TRBV5-1	TRBJ2-6	CASSFWVPSGANVLTF	TGCGCCAGCAGCTTTTGGGTTCCATCTGGGGCCAACGTCCTGACTTTC
NA	NA	TRBV6-5	TRBJ2-2	CASSYSSGGSTGELFF	TGTGCCAGCAGTTACTCGAGTGGGGGATCCACCGGGGAGCTGTTTTTT
many	NA	TRBV15	TRBJ1-5	CATSRADQPQHF	TGTGCCACCAGCAGAGCAGATCAGCCCCAGCATTTT
NA	NA	TRBV7-2	TRBJ2-5	CASSRGASLQETQYF	TGTGCCAGCAGCCGCGGCGCTAGCCTTCAAGAGACCCAGTACTTC
many	TRBD1	TRBV7-9	TRBJ1-2	CASSLRGNYGYTF	TGTGCCAGCAGCCTCAGGGGGAACTATGGCTACACCTTC
few	TRBD2	TRBV10-3	TRBJ2-2	CAMGLAGGTGELFF	TGTGCCATGGGACTAGCGGGGGGGACCGGGGAGCTGTTTTTT
NA	NA	TRBV29-1	TRBJ1-2	CSVGGQGSYGYTF	TGCAGCGTTGGGGGGCAGGGTTCCTATGGCTACACCTTC
once	NA	TRBV7-2	TRBJ1-2	CASSSPIRVRGYTF	TGTGCCAGCAGCTCACCCATCAGAGTACGAGGCTACACCTTC
few	NA	TRBV6-6	TRBJ2-3	CASSGARGTDTQYF	TGTGCCAGCAGTGGAGCAAGGGGGACAGATACGCAGTATTTT
NA	NA	TRBV5-1	TRBJ1-2	CASSLTTLGSARLYTF	TGCGCCAGCAGCTTGACCACCCTGGGGTCGGCTCGCCTCTACACCTTC
many	TRBD1	TRBV11-2	TRBJ2-1	CASSLLQGSTYNEQFF	TGTGCCAGCAGCCTGCTACAGGGGAGCACCTACAATGAGCAGTTCTTC
NA	NA	TRBV11-2	TRBJ2-2	CASSFQGLNTGELFF	TGTGCCAGCAGCTTTCAGGGGTTAAACACCGGGGAGCTGTTTTTT
NA	NA	TRBV7-2	TRBJ2-5	CASSLEWGPQETQYF	TGTGCCAGCAGCTTAGAGTGGGGGCCCCAAGAGACCCAGTACTTC
few	TRBD2	TRBV7-2	TRBJ2-1	CASSLFSGGYNEQFF	TGTGCCAGCAGCTTATTTAGCGGGGGCTACAATGAGCAGTTCTTC
many	NA	TRBV5-8	TRBJ1-1	CASFVGARNTEAFF	TGTGCCAGCTTCGTGGGGGCTCGGAACACTGAAGCTTTCTTT
NA	NA	TRBV6-1	TRBJ2-2	CASRLQGGTGELFF	TGTGCCAGCAGACTCCAGGGAGGAACCGGGGAGCTGTTTTTT
NA	NA	TRBV5-4	TRBJ1-1	CASSPRGGPTYTEAFF	TGTGCCAGCAGCCCCCGGGGGGGCCCGACTTACACTGAAGCTTTCTTT
NA	NA	TRBV9	TRBJ2-1	CASSPAARGTEQFF	TGTGCCAGCAGCCCGGCCGCCCGAGGGACTGAGCAGTTCTTC
few	NA	TRBV5-1	TRBJ2-1	CASSSEGGLEQFF	TGCGCCAGCAGCTCGGAAGGCGGTCTGGAGCAGTTCTTC
NA	NA	TRBV7-2	TRBJ2-5	CASSPGVYHQETQYF	TGTGCCAGCAGCCCCGGGGTCTATCACCAAGAGACCCAGTACTTC
NA	NA	TRBV6-6	TRBJ2-1	CASSLNVGGRDEQFF	TGTGCCAGCAGTCTAAACGTGGGGGGCAGGGATGAGCAGTTCTTC
many	TRBD1	TRBV7-2	TRBJ2-2	CASIRGQANTGELFF	TGTGCCAGCATCCGAGGACAGGCGAACACCGGGGAGCTGTTTTTT
few	NA	TRBV20-1	TRBJ1-5	CSATRRIGTGGNQPQHF	TGCAGTGCTACGCGCCGCATCGGGACGGGAGGCAATCAGCCCCAGCATTTT
NA	NA	TRBV5-1	TRBJ1-1	CASSRNRELNTEAFF	TGCGCCAGCAGCAGGAACAGGGAATTGAACACTGAAGCTTTCTTT
NA	NA	TRBV20-1	TRBJ1-1	CSARKREQGNTEAFF	TGCAGTGCTAGGAAGAGGGAACAGGGGAACACTGAAGCTTTCTTT
NA	NA	TRBV7-2	TRBJ1-5	CASRQDGQPQHF	TGTGCCAGCAGACAAGACGGGCAGCCCCAGCATTTT
NA	TRBD1	TRBV6-6	TRBJ1-5	CASSSPQGVNRGSNQPQHF	TGTGCCAGCAGTTCCCCACAGGGGGTGAACCGTGGGTCCAATCAGCCCCAGCATTTT
NA	TRBD1	TRBV12-3/TRBV12-4	TRBJ2-3	CASSGTGVGPDTQYF	TGTGCCAGCAGTGGGACAGGGGTGGGACCAGATACGCAGTATTTT
once	TRBD1	TRBV12-3/TRBV12-4	TRBJ1-6	CASLRGQGASPLHF	TGTGCCAGCCTACGGGGACAGGGGGCTTCACCCCTCCACTTT
NA	TRBD2	TRBV9	TRBJ2-2	CASSVRAGGDTGELFF	TGTGCCAGCAGCGTGAGAGCGGGGGGTGACACCGGGGAGCTGTTTTTT
many	NA	TRBV5-1	TRBJ1-1	CASSLRTARANTEAFF	TGCGCCAGCAGCTTGAGGACAGCCCGGGCGAACACTGAAGCTTTCTTT
NA	NA	TRBV7-7	TRBJ2-1	CASSPTANNEQFF	TGTGCCAGCAGCCCGACGGCGAACAATGAGCAGTTCTTC
NA	NA	TRBV20-1	TRBJ2-7	CSARIRGHLYEQYF	TGCAGTGCTAGAATACGGGGGCACCTCTACGAGCAGTACTTC
many	NA	TRBV12-3/TRBV12-4	TRBJ1-6	CASSPPFTPLHF	TGTGCCAGCAGTCCCCCTTTTACACCCCTCCACTTT
few	TRBD1	TRBV9	TRBJ1-6	CASSVAPGQGGHSPLHF	TGTGCCAGCAGCGTAGCCCCGGGACAGGGAGGGCATTCACCCCTCCACTTT
many	NA	TRBV4-2	TRBJ2-6	CASSQTVQAGSGANVLTF	TGTGCCAGCAGCCAGACTGTGCAGGCGGGATCTGGGGCCAACGTCCTGACTTTC
NA	TRBD2	TRBV27	TRBJ2-3	CASSSPFERGNTDTQYF	TGTGCCAGCAGTTCCCCCTTCGAGCGGGGGAACACAGATACGCAGTATTTT
few	NA	TRBV28	TRBJ2-7	CASYQGQGPFQYF	TGTGCCAGCTATCAGGGCCAGGGTCCGTTCCAGTACTTC
NA	NA	TRBV4-1	TRBJ1-5	CASSPVDTSNQPQHF	TGCGCCAGCAGCCCTGTGGACACGAGCAATCAGCCCCAGCATTTT
NA	TRBD1	TRBV2	TRBJ1-5	CASSDKGADQPQHF	TGTGCCAGCAGTGATAAGGGGGCCGATCAGCCCCAGCATTTT